Listed here are 30 T cell receptor beta chains from one sample, sequenced in a study of T cells in Graves' hyperthyroidism and ophthalmopathy. RNA transcripts gave rise to amplified TCR beta CDR3 regions. A set of HTBI primers served as the primers for a first-round RT-PCR of the TCR CDR3. TCRdb redid the calling of the multiplex PCR reads with MiXCR, one entry per CDR3 protein. The table has about 410,000 distinct CDR3 sequences, more than 14% seen once. The material sequenced was blood. The receptors were gathered from a woman aged 25 to 39 with Graves' ophthalmopathy.

This clonotype was observed at least ten times. CDR3 protein: CASRPRGGGETQYF. The CDR3 nucleotides are TGTGCCAGCAGACCTAGGGGAGGCGGAGAGACCCAGTACTTC. The chain is built from TRBV11-1 and TRBJ2-5; possibly TRBD2 for D (6 bases). The germline V gene encodes CDR1 SGHAT and CDR2 FQDESV (reference sequence). The germline V and J ends were trimmed by 6 bases and 4 bases, with 15 bases remaining between them. This CDR3 region has 14 residues.

This clonotype was seen ten or more times. The CDR3 DNA reads as TGTGCCAGCAGCCAAGTTCTGCGGGGGGGCAATGAGCAGTTCTTC. Amino acid sequence: CASSQVLRGGNEQFF. The chain uses TRBV3-1 and TRBJ2-1; 9 bases are a match to TRBD2. The CDR3 loop spans 15 amino acids. Trimming cost V 1 base and J 6 bases; bases outside gene matches: 4. Germline V gene sequence: CDR1 LGHDT, CDR2 YNNKEL (reference sequence).

The V and J genes are TRBV28 and TRBJ1-5; D gene unclear. Trimming pared 3 bases from V and 12 bases from J, leaving 9 bases between. In germline, CDR1 is MDHEN, CDR2 SYDVKM. The CDR3 is 11 residues long. CDR3 nucleotide sequence: TGTGCCAGCAGTTTCTCCGGGGACCAGCATTTT. This sequence encodes CASSFSGDQHF.

This clonotype was seen many times. The rearrangement joins TRBV20-1 to TRBJ2-1, with 8 bases matching TRBD2. The germline CDR1 and CDR2 sequences are DFQATT and SNEGSKA (reference sequence). This CDR3 has 15 amino acids. J lost 5 bases, V lost 1 base, and 7 bases had no gene match. CDR3 nucleotides: TGCAGTGCTAGAGTGTCGGGGGGGCTAGACAATGAGCAGTTCTTC. This codes for CSARVSGGLDNEQFF.

CDR3 region: CASSEGSPDTEAFF. The CDR3, as DNA: TGTGCCAGCAGTGAGGGGTCCCCCGACACTGAAGCTTTCTTT. This chain links TRBV6-1 with TRBJ1-1, with D unresolved. The germline gives CDR1 MNHNS, CDR2 SASEGT. V shed 3 bases and J shed 3 bases, with 11 bases lying between them. The CDR3 contains 14 residues.

This clonotype was found many times. The chain employs TRBV11-2 and TRBJ2-7; 10 bases are shared with TRBD1. The CDR3 is 13 residues long. In germline, CDR1 is SGHAT, CDR2 FQNNGV. V shed 5 bases and J 7 bases; nucleotides not matched to a gene: 5. The CDR3 bases are TGTGCCAGCAGCCCGACAGGGGGCGAAGAGCAGTACTTC. Encoded protein: CASSPTGGEEQYF.

The chain has TRBV19 and TRBJ2-2; D is undetermined. V was pared by 3 bases and J by 4 bases, with 18 bases between. Germline V CDR1 and CDR2: LNHDA, SQIVND (reference sequence). The CDR3 contains 17 residues. The CDR3 DNA follows: TGTGCCAGTAGTATCCCCCATACTCTCCAACTCACCGGGGAGCTGTTTTTT. It yields the protein CASSIPHTLQLTGELFF.

This clonotype was counted between two and nine times. The V and J genes are TRBV5-1 and TRBJ1-4; D might be TRBD1 (5 bases). The germline V and J ends were trimmed by 0 bases and 6 bases, with 9 bases remaining between them. CDR3 size: 14 residues. Germline lookup yields CDR1 SGHRS and CDR2 YFSETQ. The CDR3 coding sequence is TGCGCCAGCAGCTTGGGTGGGACGGATGAAAAACTGTTTTTT. Its protein is CASSLGGTDEKLFF.

This clonotype has ten or more counts. The chain uses TRBV20-1 and TRBJ1-2, with 11 bases fitting TRBD1. The germline gives CDR1 DFQATT, CDR2 SNEGSKA (reference sequence). This CDR3 region has 16 residues. The junction had 12 bases not matched to a gene; V was cut back by 5 bases and J by 4 bases. CDR3 sequence (DNA): TGCAGTGCTTCTGGGGGGACAGGGGGTGATATCTATGGCTACACCTTC. Its protein product is CSASGGTGGDIYGYTF.

The V gene is TRBV6-5, the J gene TRBJ2-5; perhaps TRBD2 as D (6 bases). This CDR3 has 15 amino acids. In germline, CDR1 is MNHEY, CDR2 SVGAGI. With 0 bases removed from V and 5 bases from J, the gap between germline ends came to 13 bases. CDR3 amino acids: CASSYSGTPMETQYF. The CDR3 bases are TGTGCCAGCAGTTACTCAGGGACTCCAATGGAGACCCAGTACTTC.

This clonotype appeared many times. The chain has TRBV7-2 and TRBJ2-7, with 9 bases fitting TRBD2. Germline V gene lookup returns CDR1 SGHTA and CDR2 FQGNSA. The CDR3 consists of 15 residues. The V segment lost 0 bases and the J segment 6 bases; nucleotides outside the gene matches: 6. The CDR3 bases are TGTGCCAGCAGCTTAGCGGCTAGCGGGGTTGGCGAGCAGTACTTC. Protein product: CASSLAASGVGEQYF.

The sample holds many counts of this clonotype. The rearrangement links TRBV12-3 or TRBV12-4 to TRBJ1-2; no definite D call. Trimming left V 3 bases short and J 12 bases short, with 17 bases between. This CDR3 is built from 13 residues. The CDR3 region has the DNA TGTGCCAGCAGTTTTACCCCCGGAATTCCGGACACCTTC. Its protein product is CASSFTPGIPDTF.

The chain employs TRBV28 and TRBJ2-7; weak D call: TRBD1 (6 bases). This CDR3 comprises 15 residues. Germline assignment: CDR1 MDHEN and CDR2 SYDVKM. Deletions cut 8 bases from V and 0 bases from J, with 17 bases between. The CDR3 loop reads CASVAQGAASYEQYF. Written as DNA, the CDR3 is TGTGCCAGCGTCGCACAGGGAGCCGCCTCCTACGAGCAGTACTTC.

In this sample, this clonotype turned up many times. The CDR3 coding sequence is TGCAGCGTGCCGGGACATAGGAACACTGAAGCTTTCTTT. It codes for CSVPGHRNTEAFF. The chain joins TRBV29-1 to TRBJ1-1; D is perhaps TRBD1 (6 bases). Trimming shortened V by 6 bases and J by 1 base, and 12 bases separated the two germline ends. The CDR3 sequence is 13 residues long. CDR1 is SQVTM and CDR2 is ANQGSEA in the germline V gene. The variable domain in full, with the rest retrieved from reference TRBV29-1 and TRBJ1-1, is SAVISQKPSRDICQRGTSLTIQCQVDSQVTMMFWYRQQPGQSLTLIATANQGSEATYESGFVIDKFPISRPNLTFSTLTVSNMSPEDSSIYLCSVPGHRNTEAFFGQGTRLTVV.

This clonotype has at least ten counts. The rearrangement joins TRBV20-1 to TRBJ1-5; tentative D call: TRBD1 (6 bases). V lost 3 bases and J lost 7, with 22 bases in between. This CDR3 comprises 16 residues. The germline CDR1 and CDR2 sequences are DFQATT and SNEGSKA (reference sequence). The CDR3 region has the DNA TGCAGTGCTAGTCCTACAGGGATCCACTTCGGGCAGCCCCAGCATTTT. Translated: CSASPTGIHFGQPQHF.

This clonotype has a count of ten or more. The chain carries TRBV20-1 and TRBJ1-1; D gene uncertain. The germline gives CDR1 DFQATT, CDR2 SNEGSKA (reference sequence). V lost 4 bases and J lost 6, with 6 bases in between. CDR3 length: 10 amino acids. For the CDR3, the DNA is TGCAGTGCTAACTGGGCTGAAGCTTTCTTT. Translated: CSANWAEAFF.

The V and J genes are TRBV7-9 and TRBJ2-1; D unclear. Germline loops: CDR1 SEHNR, CDR2 FQNEAQ (reference sequence). The V end lost 4 bases, the J end lost 0 bases, and 10 bases lay between the germline ends. The CDR3 is 15 amino acids. DNA of the CDR3: TGTGCCAGCAGCTACACGAAAAGCTCCTACAATGAGCAGTTCTTC. Translating gives CASSYTKSSYNEQFF.

In this sample, this clonotype turned up many times. The V gene is TRBV15, the J gene TRBJ1-1; D gene uncertain. The CDR3 is 13 residues long. The germline CDR1 and CDR2 sequences are LNHNV and YYDKDF (reference sequence). Trimming took 1 base from V and 3 from J, leaving 6 bases between them. CDR3 DNA: TGTGCCACCAGCAGAGCCAGCCACACTGAAGCTTTCTTT. Its translation is CATSRASHTEAFF.

This clonotype was counted between two and nine times. CDR3 amino acids: CATMQMPGNTIYF. CDR3 bases: TGTGCCACCATGCAAATGCCTGGAAACACCATATATTTT. The J gene is TRBJ1-3, the V gene TRBV10-3; D is ambiguous. Deletions cut 10 bases from V and 2 bases from J, with 12 bases between. The CDR3 spans 13 residues. Per the germline V gene, CDR1 is ENHRY and CDR2 is SYGVKD.

This clonotype was counted at least ten times. CDR3 nucleotides: TGCAGTGCTAGGGGCGGCAGGGGAAATCAGCCCCAGCATTTT. It encodes CSARGGRGNQPQHF. V gene TRBV20-1 combines with J gene TRBJ1-5, with D perhaps matching TRBD1 (6 bases). This CDR3 is 14 amino acids long. Trimming cost V 3 bases and J 4 bases, with 13 bases left between them. The germline CDR1 and CDR2 sequences are DFQATT and SNEGSKA (reference sequence).

This clonotype occurred a few times. This rearrangement joins TRBV6-1 to TRBJ2-7; TRBD1 matches at 8 bases. This CDR3 is built from 13 residues. Trimming took 8 bases from V and 4 from J; bases not matched to a gene: 7. Germline lookup yields CDR1 MNHNS and CDR2 SASEGT. Here the CDR3 reads CASAQGARYEQYF. CDR3 bases: TGTGCCAGCGCCCAGGGGGCGCGGTACGAGCAGTACTTC.

This chain connects TRBV19 to TRBJ1-2, with 8 bases identical to TRBD1. The CDR3 sequence is 16 residues long. Germline V gene sequence: CDR1 LNHDA, CDR2 SQIVND (reference sequence). Trimming cost V 4 bases and J 3 bases; bases outside gene matches: 10. The chain's CDR3 is CASSTSDRVRDYGYTF. CDR3 in DNA: TGTGCCAGTAGTACCTCGGACAGGGTTAGAGACTATGGCTACACCTTC.

This clonotype was recorded at least ten times. V usage is TRBV7-2 and J usage is TRBJ2-5, with unresolved D. Germline CDR1 reads SGHTA; CDR2 reads FQGNSA. The CDR3 is made up of 12 amino acids. Trimming took 1 base from V and 5 from J, leaving 5 bases between them. CDR3 sequence reads: CASSLDWETQYF. The CDR3 nucleotides read TGTGCCAGCAGCTTAGATTGGGAGACCCAGTACTTC.

The chain combines TRBV28 with TRBJ1-1, with 7 bases matching TRBD1. Per the germline V gene, CDR1 is MDHEN and CDR2 is SYDVKM. V was clipped by 5 bases and J by 3 bases; unmatched bases: 6. There are 14 residues in the CDR3. CDR3 in amino acids: CASSITGDDTEAFF. As DNA, the CDR3 is TGTGCCAGCAGTATTACAGGGGATGACACTGAAGCTTTCTTT.

For this clonotype: One base away lies a much larger clone, so this may be a sequencing read error. This chain joins TRBV12-3 or TRBV12-4 and TRBJ2-3; D unresolved. This CDR3 contains 16 residues. Trimming removed 4 bases from V and 10 bases from J, with 24 bases in between. CDR3 protein: CASSSSRVGFYRAQYF. DNA of the CDR3: TGTGCCAGCAGTTCCTCCCGGGTCGGGTTCTATCGTGCGCAGTATTTT.

In this sample, this clonotype turned up many times. The chain is built from TRBV7-9 and TRBJ2-1; no clear D gene. From germline, CDR1 is SEHNR and CDR2 FQNEAQ (reference sequence). Trimming pared 6 bases from V and 3 bases from J, leaving 9 bases between. The CDR3 runs 13 residues. Here the CDR3 reads CASSDRIYNEQFF. The CDR3, as DNA: TGTGCCAGCAGTGATAGGATCTACAATGAGCAGTTCTTC. The full variable domain, in which reference TRBV7-9 and TRBJ2-1 provide the parts outside the CDR3, is DTGVSQNPRHKITKRGQNVTFRCDPISEHNRLYWYRQTLGQGPEFLTYFQNEAQLEKSRLLSDRFSAERPKGSFSTLEIQRTEQGDSAMYLCASSDRIYNEQFFGPGTRLTVL.

The chain employs TRBV19 and TRBJ2-1, with a possible D match to TRBD1 (6 bases). Germline loops: CDR1 LNHDA, CDR2 SQIVND (reference sequence). The CDR3 loop spans 15 amino acids. The V end lost 11 bases, the J end lost 0 bases, and 17 bases lay between the germline ends. CDR3: CAVKTGQSSYNEQFF. DNA of the CDR3: TGTGCCGTCAAAACAGGGCAGAGCTCCTACAATGAGCAGTTCTTC. Variable domain in full (rest from reference TRBV19 and TRBJ2-1): DGGITQSPKYLFRKEGQNVTLSCEQNLNHDAMYWYRQDPGQGLRLIYYSQIVNDFQKGDIAEGYSVSREKKESFPLTVTSAQKNPTAFYLCAVKTGQSSYNEQFFGPGTRLTVL.

This clonotype showed up many times. The chain couples TRBV20-1 to TRBJ2-1; D gene uncertain. The V and J ends lost 3 bases and 8 bases respectively, with 5 bases between them. CDR3 length: 10 amino acids. Germline loops: CDR1 DFQATT, CDR2 SNEGSKA (reference sequence). CDR3 residues: CSASGHEQFF. The CDR3 nucleotides are TGCAGTGCTAGTGGCCATGAGCAGTTCTTC.

This clonotype was seen many times. The chain is built from TRBV20-1 and TRBJ2-3; TRBD2 aligns across 7 bases. This CDR3 is 14 amino acids long. J gave up 5 bases and V 6 bases, and 11 bases lay outside the gene matches. In germline, CDR1 is DFQATT, CDR2 SNEGSKA (reference sequence). CDR3 DNA: TGCAGTGCCACCGGGGGGATTGCCCTAGATACGCAGTATTTT. As protein: CSATGGIALDTQYF.

This clonotype was picked up many times. The chain recombines TRBV28 with TRBJ2-2, with D uncertain. CDR1 is MDHEN, CDR2 SYDVKM, per germline. The CDR3 loop spans 12 amino acids. Deletions cut 8 bases from V and 0 bases from J, with 4 bases between. The CDR3 loop reads CASWANTGELFF. The CDR3 DNA is TGTGCCAGCTGGGCGAACACCGGGGAGCTGTTTTTT.